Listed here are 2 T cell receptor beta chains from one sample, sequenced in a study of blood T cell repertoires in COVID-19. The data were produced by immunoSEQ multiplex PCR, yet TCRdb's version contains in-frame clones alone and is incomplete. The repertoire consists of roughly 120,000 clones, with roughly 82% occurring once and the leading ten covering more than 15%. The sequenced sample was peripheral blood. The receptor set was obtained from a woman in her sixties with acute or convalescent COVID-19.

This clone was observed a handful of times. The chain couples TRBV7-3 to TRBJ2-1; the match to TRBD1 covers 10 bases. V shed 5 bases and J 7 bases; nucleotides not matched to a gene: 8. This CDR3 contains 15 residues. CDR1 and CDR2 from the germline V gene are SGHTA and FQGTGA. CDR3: CASSQTGGALNEQFF. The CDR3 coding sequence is TGTGCCAGCAGCCAGACAGGGGGCGCATTAAATGAGCAGTTCTTC.

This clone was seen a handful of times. For the CDR3, the DNA is TGTGCCAGTAGTATAGAAGAGGGAGAAGCTTTCTTT. It translates to CASSIEEGEAFF. This chain links TRBV19 with TRBJ1-1, with D unclear. The V end was cut by 0 bases, the J end by 8 bases, with 7 bases between. The CDR3 is 12 amino acids. CDR1 is LNHDA and CDR2 is SQIVND in the germline V gene (reference sequence).